The 32 T cell receptor beta chains presented below share a single source sample, sequenced in a study of blood T cell repertoires in COVID-19. TCRdb keeps only in-frame clones here, not all; method: immunoSEQ multiplex PCR. The profile shows about 99,000 clones, 81% of them singletons. Sequenced material: peripheral blood. These receptors were obtained from a man older than 75 with COVID-19, enrolled during active disease.

V usage is TRBV4-1 and J usage is TRBJ2-5, with TRBD2 identical over 8 bases. This CDR3 spans 16 amino acids. Germline assignment: CDR1 MGHRA and CDR2 YSYEKL. Trimming at V came to 1 base and at J to 3 bases, leaving 7 bases not matched to a gene. The CDR3 is CASSQAATSAEETQYF. Here the CDR3 DNA reads TGCGCCAGCAGCCAAGCTGCGACTAGCGCCGAAGAGACCCAGTACTTC.

The chain joins TRBV4-3 to TRBJ2-2; perhaps TRBD1 as D (6 bases). This CDR3 region has 15 residues. Germline V gene data show CDR1 as LGHNA and CDR2 as YSLEER. V lost 6 bases and J 4 bases, leaving 15 bases between the germline ends. CDR3 in amino acids: CASREGGWGTGELFF. The CDR3 bases are TGCGCCAGCAGAGAAGGGGGTTGGGGCACCGGGGAGCTGTTTTTT.

The chain combines TRBV19 with TRBJ2-2; D is perhaps TRBD2 (6 bases). V lost 6 bases to trimming and J lost 6 bases, with 14 bases between them. Per germline, CDR1 LNHDA and CDR2 SQIVND (reference sequence). The CDR3 covers 14 residues. In nucleotides, the CDR3 is TGTGCCAGTAGATCGGCGGGACGGGCCGGGGAGCTGTTTTTT. It codes for CASRSAGRAGELFF.

J is TRBJ2-7 and V is TRBV15, with 11 bases fitting TRBD1. J lost 5 bases, V lost 3 bases, and 3 bases had no gene match. The CDR3 runs to 14 residues. Per the germline V gene, CDR1 is LNHNV and CDR2 is YYDKDF (reference sequence). The CDR3 sequence is CATSRDRGHDEQYF. In DNA, the CDR3 is TGTGCCACCAGCAGGGACAGGGGGCACGACGAGCAGTACTTC.

Only one count was recorded for this clone. The chain employs TRBV6-4 and TRBJ2-3; 10 bases map to TRBD2. CDR3 length: 14 amino acids. Germline-derived CDR1 and CDR2 are MRHNA and SNTAGT. With 3 bases clipped from V and 8 bases from J, the junction kept 5 bases outside the gene matches. Written as DNA, the CDR3 is TGTGCCAGCAGTGAACTAGCGGGGATGGGTACGCAGTATTTT. It specifies CASSELAGMGTQYF.

Only one count was recorded for this clone. The chain is built from TRBV2 and TRBJ1-6; the match to TRBD1 covers 7 bases. Germline V gene sequence: CDR1 SNHLY, CDR2 FYNNEI. J lost 3 bases, V lost 6 bases, and 8 bases had no gene match. The CDR3 totals 16 residues. The CDR3 loop is CASRRGQDLYNSPLHF. CDR3 nucleotide sequence: TGTGCCAGCAGGAGGGGGCAGGATCTCTATAATTCACCCCTCCACTTT.

This clone has more than one count but fewer than ten. The chain recombines TRBV5-6 with TRBJ1-4; TRBD1 matches at 8 bases. Germline V CDR1 and CDR2: SGHDT, YYEEEE. The CDR3 sequence is 14 residues long. Trimming cost V 4 bases and J 7 bases; bases outside gene matches: 6. In DNA, the CDR3 is TGTGCCAGCAGCCGGACAGGGTTGGGTGAAAAACTGTTTTTT. The encoded protein is CASSRTGLGEKLFF.

This rearrangement joins TRBV29-1 to TRBJ2-7; 9 positions match TRBD1. Germline V gene lookup returns CDR1 SQVTM and CDR2 ANQGSEA. The CDR3 runs to 12 residues. V lost 6 bases, J lost 2 bases, and 2 bases stayed unmatched. The CDR3 reads CSVRQGAYEQYF. CDR3 bases: TGCAGCGTCCGACAGGGGGCCTACGAGCAGTACTTC.

V is TRBV5-5 and J is TRBJ2-1; TRBD2 aligns across 9 bases. Losses at the gene ends were 4 bases for V and 4 bases for J; bases not matched to a gene: 18. The CDR3 covers 19 residues. Germline V gene lookup returns CDR1 SGHKS and CDR2 YYEKEE (reference sequence). CDR3 sequence reads: CASSPRQLAGEPSYNEQFF. CDR3 bases: TGTGCCAGCAGCCCGCGCCAACTAGCGGGCGAACCCTCATACAATGAGCAGTTCTTC. Variable domain in full (rest from reference TRBV5-5 and TRBJ2-1): DAGVTQSPTHLIKTRGQQVTLRCSPISGHKSVSWYQQVLGQGPQFIFQYYEKEERGRGNFPDRFSARQFPNYSSELNVNALLLGDSALYLCASSPRQLAGEPSYNEQFFGPGTRLTVL.

The chain has TRBV9 and TRBJ2-2, with TRBD2 as a possible D gene (5 bases). Germline V gives CDR1 SGDLS, CDR2 YYNGEE. The CDR3 has 15 amino acids. The V end lost 0 bases, the J end lost 1 base, and 7 bases lay between the germline ends. CDR3 in amino acids: CASSVVAGNTGELFF. The CDR3 coding sequence is TGTGCCAGCAGCGTAGTGGCGGGGAACACCGGGGAGCTGTTTTTT.

V and J are TRBV4-1 and TRBJ2-5; 13 bases agree with TRBD2. The germline V gene has CDR1 MGHRA and CDR2 YSYEKL. After removal of 4 bases from V and 4 bases from J, the junction contained 6 bases not matched to a gene. There are 16 residues in the CDR3. CDR3 in DNA: TGCGCCAGCAGCCGTCCGACTAGCGGGGGGAGAGAGACCCAGTACTTC. It translates to CASSRPTSGGRETQYF.

V and J are TRBV10-2 and TRBJ2-3; D remains unclear. Trimming took 4 bases from V and 4 from J, leaving 3 bases between them. Germline CDR1 and CDR2: WSHSY and SAAADI. The CDR3 is made up of 11 amino acids. CDR3 protein: CASSVADTQYF. The CDR3, as DNA: TGCGCCAGCAGTGTAGCAGATACGCAGTATTTT.

This clone was detected a few times. The V call is TRBV4-3, the J call TRBJ2-2; the D is unclear. This CDR3 is built from 15 residues. Germline loops: CDR1 LGHNA, CDR2 YSLEER. V lost 0 bases to trimming and J lost 2 bases, with 7 bases between them. The CDR3 DNA sequence: TGCGCCAGCAGCCAAGATCGTGTCAACACCGGGGAGCTGTTTTTT. This codes for CASSQDRVNTGELFF.

The V call is TRBV6-5, the J call TRBJ1-4, with 10 nucleotides matching TRBD1. V lost 1 base, J lost 2 bases, and 1 base stayed unmatched. CDR3 length: 16 residues. The V gene's germline CDR1 is MNHEY and CDR2 SVGAGI. This chain's CDR3 is CASSYLGQGTNEKLFF. In nucleotides, the CDR3 is TGTGCCAGCAGTTACTTGGGACAGGGGACTAATGAAAAACTGTTTTTT.

This rearrangement joins TRBV11-2 to TRBJ1-1; D unclear. V was trimmed by 5 bases and J by 7 bases, leaving 17 bases between them. Germline V gene lookup returns CDR1 SGHAT and CDR2 FQNNGV. This CDR3 is 14 amino acids long. Here the CDR3 reads CASSQQTGSLEAFF. Here the CDR3 DNA reads TGTGCCAGCAGCCAACAGACGGGGAGCCTTGAAGCTTTCTTT.

The chain employs TRBV4-1 and TRBJ1-4; tentative D call: TRBD1 (6 bases). This CDR3 has 15 amino acids. CDR1 MGHRA and CDR2 YSYEKL come from the germline V gene. Trimming pared 4 bases from V and 8 bases from J, leaving 17 bases between. The chain's CDR3 is CASSRGGAKGEKLFF. In nucleotides, the CDR3 is TGCGCCAGCAGCCGCGGGGGGGCGAAGGGCGAAAAACTGTTTTTT.

This chain links TRBV28 with TRBJ1-4; 7 bases match TRBD1. The CDR3 contains 16 residues. CDR1 is MDHEN and CDR2 is SYDVKM in the germline V gene. V trimming: 5 bases; J trimming: 5 bases; junction bases outside the gene matches: 11. CDR3 nucleotides: TGTGCCAGCAGTCCGTCTCGACAGGGCCTAAATGAAAAACTGTTTTTT. Translation gives CASSPSRQGLNEKLFF.

The chain joins TRBV15 to TRBJ2-1; D uncertain. V lost 1 base and J lost 7, with 11 bases in between. CDR1 LNHNV and CDR2 YYDKDF come from the germline V gene (reference sequence). The CDR3 runs 14 residues. The CDR3, as DNA: TGTGCCACCAGCAGAGGAGGTAGTAGTAATGAGCAGTTCTTC. The encoded protein is CATSRGGSSNEQFF.

The rearrangement uses TRBV7-2 and TRBJ2-2, with a tentative D call TRBD2 (6 bases). Germline V gene data show CDR1 as SGHTA and CDR2 as FQGNSA. V was trimmed by 1 base and J by 1 base, leaving 7 bases between them. The CDR3 loop spans 15 amino acids. CDR3 residues: CASSLVAVNTGELFF. As DNA, the CDR3 is TGTGCCAGCAGCTTAGTAGCGGTGAACACCGGGGAGCTGTTTTTT.

The rearrangement links TRBV30 to TRBJ2-3, with 13 bases that match TRBD2. The CDR3 spans 14 residues. V trimming: 2 bases; J trimming: 8 bases; junction bases outside the gene matches: 4. Per germline, CDR1 GTSNPN and CDR2 SVGIG (reference sequence). CDR3 region: CAWSTSGGAGTQYF. The DNA of the CDR3 is TGTGCCTGGAGTACTAGCGGGGGGGCCGGTACGCAGTATTTT.

V is TRBV7-8 and J is TRBJ2-3; 8 bases map to TRBD2. Germline values: CDR1 SGHVS, CDR2 FQNEAQ. This CDR3 has 14 amino acids. With V trimmed by 0 bases and J by 6 bases, 2 bases remained unmatched. This CDR3 is CASSLAGLADTQYF. The CDR3 DNA reads as TGTGCCAGCAGCTTAGCCGGACTAGCTGATACGCAGTATTTT. Combining the CDR3 with reference TRBV7-8 and TRBJ2-3 gives the whole variable domain GAGVSQSPRYKVAKRGQDVALRCDPISGHVSLFWYQQALGQGPEFLTYFQNEAQLDKSGLPSDRFFAERPEGSVSTLKIQRTQQEDSAVYLCASSLAGLADTQYFGPGTRLTVL.

This chain uses TRBV6-5 with TRBJ2-7; 7 bases map to TRBD2. Germline V gene sequence: CDR1 MNHEY, CDR2 SVGAGI. Germline trimming cut 7 bases from V and 0 bases from J; bases unmatched to any gene: 6. This CDR3 contains 14 residues. CDR3 in DNA: TGTGCCAGCATTCGGAGCGGGGACTCCTACGAGCAGTACTTC. This sequence encodes CASIRSGDSYEQYF.

The chain carries TRBV28 and TRBJ1-4; 7 bases are a match to TRBD1. J was trimmed by 8 bases and V by 7 bases; bases with no gene match: 7. Germline V gene sequence: CDR1 MDHEN, CDR2 SYDVKM. The CDR3 loop spans 13 amino acids. Here the CDR3 reads CASTRQGREKLFF. In DNA, the CDR3 is TGTGCCAGCACTCGACAGGGTCGGGAAAAACTGTTTTTT.

The V and J genes are TRBV10-3 and TRBJ2-7, with 12 bases aligning to TRBD1. V trimming: 3 bases; J trimming: 5 bases; junction bases outside the gene matches: 8. Looked up from germline, CDR1 is ENHRY and CDR2 is SYGVKD. The CDR3 covers 16 residues. Written as DNA, the CDR3 is TGTGCCATCAGTGAAACCGGGACAGGGGGCTTCCACGAGCAGTACTTC. Protein: CAISETGTGGFHEQYF.

This clone appeared once. DNA for the CDR3: TGTGCCATTTCCCAGGGGGCCGGTAATTCACCCCTCCACTTT. It codes for CAISQGAGNSPLHF. The chain uses TRBV6-5 and TRBJ1-6; 8 bases agree with TRBD1. Germline lookup yields CDR1 MNHEY and CDR2 SVGAGI. CDR3 length equals 14 residues. V lost 10 bases, J lost 6 bases, and 8 bases stayed unmatched.

This chain links TRBV4-2 with TRBJ1-6; D is ambiguous. The CDR3 sequence is 17 residues long. Germline values: CDR1 LGHNA, CDR2 YNFKEQ. Trimming took 1 base from V and 6 from J, leaving 16 bases between them. The CDR3 DNA is TGTGCCAGCAGCCAAGCCCCCCTCAGGAATTCTAATTCACCCCTCCACTTT. Its protein product is CASSQAPLRNSNSPLHF.

The chain couples TRBV3-1 (or the pseudogene TRBV3-2) to TRBJ2-1, with 13 positions matching TRBD2. V shed 4 bases and J 6 bases; nucleotides not matched to a gene: 3. The germline gives CDR1 LGHDT, CDR2 YNNKEL (reference sequence). This CDR3 has 15 amino acids. In DNA form, the CDR3 reads TGTGCCAGCAGCCGGACTAGCGGGGGACCCAATGAGCAGTTCTTC. Its translation: CASSRTSGGPNEQFF.

The rearrangement joins TRBV18 to TRBJ2-3; 13 positions match TRBD2. After removal of 0 bases from V and 8 bases from J, the junction contained 5 bases not matched to a gene. The CDR3 loop spans 16 amino acids. Germline loops: CDR1 KGHSH, CDR2 LQKENI. The CDR3 reads CASSPPEGLAGVTQYF. The CDR3 region has the DNA TGTGCCAGCTCACCACCGGAAGGACTAGCGGGAGTTACGCAGTATTTT.

CDR3: CASSLSDRYSGNTIYF. In DNA, the CDR3 is TGTGCCAGCAGCCTTTCAGACAGGTACTCTGGAAACACCATATATTTT. The chain uses TRBV4-2 and TRBJ1-3; TRBD1 is a possible D gene (6 bases). V was shortened by 4 bases and J by 0 bases, with 13 bases between the two germline ends. The length of the CDR3 is 16 residues. Per the germline V gene, CDR1 is LGHNA and CDR2 is YNFKEQ.

This chain joins TRBV27 and TRBJ1-5; 8 bases line up with TRBD1. The CDR3 runs 15 residues. CDR1 and CDR2 (germline): MNHEY, SMNVEV (reference sequence). With 5 bases clipped from V and 4 bases from J, the junction kept 7 bases outside the gene matches. In DNA form, the CDR3 reads TGTGCCAGCAGTCCGCGGACAGGGTTAAATCAGCCCCAGCATTTT. It encodes CASSPRTGLNQPQHF.

The gene calls are TRBV7-2 and TRBJ2-7, with D perhaps TRBD2 (6 bases). V lost 1 base to trimming and J lost 2 bases, with 9 bases between them. Germline V gene sequence: CDR1 SGHTA, CDR2 FQGNSA. CDR3 length: 14 residues. The CDR3 bases are TGTGCCAGCAGCTTAGGTAGCGGAGCCTACGAGCAGTACTTC. It specifies CASSLGSGAYEQYF.

About this clone itself: This sample also contains other DNA sequences that code for the same CDR3. This rearrangement joins TRBV3-1 (or the pseudogene TRBV3-2) to TRBJ1-6, with 10 bases lining up with TRBD1. The CDR3 length is 14 residues. Germline CDR1 reads LGHDT; CDR2 reads YNNKEL (reference sequence). V gave up 6 bases and J gave up 7 bases; unmatched junction bases: 3. The CDR3 region is CASSQGQGNSPLHF. The CDR3 coding sequence is TGTGCCAGCAGTCAGGGACAGGGGAATTCACCCCTCCACTTT.